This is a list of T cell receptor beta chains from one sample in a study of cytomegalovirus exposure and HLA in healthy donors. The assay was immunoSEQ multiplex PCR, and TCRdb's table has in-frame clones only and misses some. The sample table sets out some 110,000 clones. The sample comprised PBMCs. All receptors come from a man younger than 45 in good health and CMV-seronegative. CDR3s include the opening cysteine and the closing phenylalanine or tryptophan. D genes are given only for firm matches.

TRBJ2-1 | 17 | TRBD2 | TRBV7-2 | TGTGCCAGCAGCCGGACTAGCGGGGCACGAACCTACAATGAGCAGTTCTTC | CASSRTSGARTYNEQFF
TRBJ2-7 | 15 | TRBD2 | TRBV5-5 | TGTGCCAGCAGCTTGAACGGGAGGGCGTCGAACGAGCAGTACTTC | CASSLNGRASNEQYF
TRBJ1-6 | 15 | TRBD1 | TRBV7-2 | TGTGCCAGCAGGCCGACCGGGACAGGAAATTCACCCCTCCACTTT | CASRPTGTGNSPLHF
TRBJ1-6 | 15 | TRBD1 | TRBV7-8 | TGTGCCAGCAGGGGGAGGACAGGCCCTAATTCACCCCTCCACTTT | CASRGRTGPNSPLHF
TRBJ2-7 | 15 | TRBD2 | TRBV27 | TGTGCCAGCAGCCCACTAGCGCAGATCTCCTACGAGCAGTACTTC | CASSPLAQISYEQYF
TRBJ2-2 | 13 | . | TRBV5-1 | TGCGCCAGCAGTCAGACAGCAACCGGGGAGCTGTTTTTT | CASSQTATGELFF
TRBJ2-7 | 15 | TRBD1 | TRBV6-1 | TGTGCCAGCACTCAAGGACAGGGGGCTAACAACGAGCAGTACTTC | CASTQGQGANNEQYF
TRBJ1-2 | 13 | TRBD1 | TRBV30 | TGTGCCTGGAGCTTGACAGGGGCGTCCGACTACACCTTC | CAWSLTGASDYTF
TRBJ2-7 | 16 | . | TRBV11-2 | TGTGCCAGCAGCTTAAGGCAGGGGATAGCTGAGGGTGAGCAGTACTTC | CASSLRQGIAEGEQYF
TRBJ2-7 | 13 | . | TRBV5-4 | TGTGCCAGCAGCTTGGACTACAACTACGAGCAGTACTTC | CASSLDYNYEQYF
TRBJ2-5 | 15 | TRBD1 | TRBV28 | TGTGCCAGCAGACGAACCGGGACAGGGTCAGAGACCCAGTACTTC | CASRRTGTGSETQYF
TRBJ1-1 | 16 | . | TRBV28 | TGTGTCAGCAGTTTAGTAACCGGCGGGGTGAGCACTGAAGCTTTCTTT | CVSSLVTGGVSTEAFF
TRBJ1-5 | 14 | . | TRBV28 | TGTGCCAGCAGTTCTCCCGGGTCGGGGCAGCCCCAGCATTTT | CASSSPGSGQPQHF
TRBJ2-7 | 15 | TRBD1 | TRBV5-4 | TGTGCCAGCAGCGCGGGACAGGGATACACCGACGAGCAGTACTTC | CASSAGQGYTDEQYF
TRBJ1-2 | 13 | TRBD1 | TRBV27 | TGTGCCAGCCGGCCGGGACAGTCTTATGGCTACACCTTC | CASRPGQSYGYTF
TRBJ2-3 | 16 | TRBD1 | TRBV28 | TGTGCCAGCAGTTTATCGGGACAGGGGGTGAGAAATACGCAGTATTTT | CASSLSGQGVRNTQYF
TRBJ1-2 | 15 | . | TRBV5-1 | TGCGCCAGCAGCTCGACAATAATCGGGAGCCCTGGCTACACCTTC | CASSSTIIGSPGYTF
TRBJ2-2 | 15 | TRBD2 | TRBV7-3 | TGTGCCAGCAGCTTGACTAGCGGGATCGGCGGGGAGCTGTTTTTT | CASSLTSGIGGELFF
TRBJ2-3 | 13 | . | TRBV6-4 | TGTGCCAGCAGTGCCCTTCTAGGAGATACGCAGTATTTT | CASSALLGDTQYF
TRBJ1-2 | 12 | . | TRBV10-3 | TGTGCCATCAGTGAGCCGACAGTTGGCTACACCTTC | CAISEPTVGYTF
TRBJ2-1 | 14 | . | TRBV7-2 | TGTGCCAGCAGCTTAAGCAGGGCTCACAATGAGCAGTTCTTC | CASSLSRAHNEQFF
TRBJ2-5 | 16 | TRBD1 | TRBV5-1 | TGCGCCAGCAGCCCATTACAGGCAGGGGGATCGGAGACCCAGTACTTC | CASSPLQAGGSETQYF
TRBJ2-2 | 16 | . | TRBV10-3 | TGTGCCATCAGTGGGCCAGACAGTAACCGGGCCGGGGAGCTGTTTTTT | CAISGPDSNRAGELFF
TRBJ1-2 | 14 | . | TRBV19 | TGTGCCAGTAGGAGACTACCGGAGTTCTATGGCTACACCTTC | CASRRLPEFYGYTF
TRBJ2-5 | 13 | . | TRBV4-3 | TGCGCCAGCAGTCAGACAGAGGAAGAGACCCAGTACTTC | CASSQTEEETQYF
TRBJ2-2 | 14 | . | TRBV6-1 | TGTGCCAGCTCACCGTCACAAAACACCGGGGAGCTGTTTTTT | CASSPSQNTGELFF
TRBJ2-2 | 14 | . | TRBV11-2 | TGTGCCAGCAGCACGATGGCGGGACCCGGGGAGCTGTTTTTT | CASSTMAGPGELFF
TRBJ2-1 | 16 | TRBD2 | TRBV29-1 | TGCAGCGTTGTTCCCGGGACTAGCGGGACCGCCCGTGAGCAGTTCTTC | CSVVPGTSGTAREQFF
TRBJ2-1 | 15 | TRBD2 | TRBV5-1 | TGCGCCAGCAGCTCGGGGACTAGCTCCTACAATGAGCAGTTCTTC | CASSSGTSSYNEQFF
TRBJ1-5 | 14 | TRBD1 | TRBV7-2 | TGTGCCAGCAGCTTAGGGACAGGGAGGGCTCCCCAGCATTTT | CASSLGTGRAPQHF
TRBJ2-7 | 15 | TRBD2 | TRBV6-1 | TGTGCCAGCATCAGACTAGCGGGCGCCAACCACGAGCAGTACTTC | CASIRLAGANHEQYF
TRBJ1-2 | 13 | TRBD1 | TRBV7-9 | TGTGCCAGCAGCTCCACAGGGGTGGCTGGCTACACCTTC | CASSSTGVAGYTF
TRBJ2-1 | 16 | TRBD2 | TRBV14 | TGTGCCAGCAGCCCGCGGACTAGCGGGTTATACAATGAGCAGTTCTTC | CASSPRTSGLYNEQFF
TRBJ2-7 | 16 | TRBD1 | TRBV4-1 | TGCGCCAGCAGCCTTGCTACCGGGACAGGGCTCTACGAGCAGTACTTC | CASSLATGTGLYEQYF
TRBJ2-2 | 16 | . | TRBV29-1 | TGCAGCGTTGAAGGGCGGGGGCCTCGGAACACCGGGGAGCTGTTTTTT | CSVEGRGPRNTGELFF